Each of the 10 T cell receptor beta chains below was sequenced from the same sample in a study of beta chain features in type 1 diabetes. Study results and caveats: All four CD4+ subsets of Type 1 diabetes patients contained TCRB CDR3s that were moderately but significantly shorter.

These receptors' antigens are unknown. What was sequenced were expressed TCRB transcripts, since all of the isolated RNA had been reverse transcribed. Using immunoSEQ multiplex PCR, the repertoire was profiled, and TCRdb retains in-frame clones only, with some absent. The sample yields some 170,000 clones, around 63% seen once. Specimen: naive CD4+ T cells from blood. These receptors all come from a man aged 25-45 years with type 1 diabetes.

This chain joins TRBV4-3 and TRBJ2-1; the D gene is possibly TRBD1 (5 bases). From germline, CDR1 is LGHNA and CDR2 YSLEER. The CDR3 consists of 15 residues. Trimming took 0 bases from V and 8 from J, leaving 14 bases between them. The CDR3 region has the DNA TGCGCCAGCAGCCAAGATTTAACAGGTAGAGATGAGCAGTTCTTC. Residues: CASSQDLTGRDEQFF.

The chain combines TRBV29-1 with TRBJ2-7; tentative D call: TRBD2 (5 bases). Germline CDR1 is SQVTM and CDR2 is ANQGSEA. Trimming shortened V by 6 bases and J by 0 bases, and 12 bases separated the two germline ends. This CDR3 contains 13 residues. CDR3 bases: TGCAGCGTCCGGCGGAGGAGCTCCTACGAGCAGTACTTC. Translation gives CSVRRRSSYEQYF.

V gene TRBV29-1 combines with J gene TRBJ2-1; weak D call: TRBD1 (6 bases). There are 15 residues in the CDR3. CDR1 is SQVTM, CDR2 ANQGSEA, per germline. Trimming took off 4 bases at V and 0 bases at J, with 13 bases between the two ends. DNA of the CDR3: TGCAGCGTTGGATGGGACACCCGCTCCTACAATGAGCAGTTCTTC. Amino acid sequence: CSVGWDTRSYNEQFF.

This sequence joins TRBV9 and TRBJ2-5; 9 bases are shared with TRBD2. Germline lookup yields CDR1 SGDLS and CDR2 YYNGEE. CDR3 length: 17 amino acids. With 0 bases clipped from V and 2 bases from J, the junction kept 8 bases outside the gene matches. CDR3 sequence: CASSVASTTSGQETQYF. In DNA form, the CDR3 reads TGTGCCAGCAGCGTAGCTTCCACGACTAGCGGTCAAGAGACCCAGTACTTC.

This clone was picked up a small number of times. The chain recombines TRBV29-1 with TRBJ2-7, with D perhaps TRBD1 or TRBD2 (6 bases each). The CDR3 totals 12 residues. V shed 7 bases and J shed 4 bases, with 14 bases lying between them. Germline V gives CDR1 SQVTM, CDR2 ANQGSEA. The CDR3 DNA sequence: TGCAGCGGTATGAAGGGGGGATACGAGCAGTACTTC. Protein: CSGMKGGYEQYF.

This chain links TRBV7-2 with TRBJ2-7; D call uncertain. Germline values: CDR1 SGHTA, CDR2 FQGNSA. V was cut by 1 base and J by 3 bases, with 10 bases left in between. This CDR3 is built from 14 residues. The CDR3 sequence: CASSLDRSLYEQYF. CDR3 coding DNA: TGTGCCAGCAGCTTAGATAGATCCCTCTACGAGCAGTACTTC.

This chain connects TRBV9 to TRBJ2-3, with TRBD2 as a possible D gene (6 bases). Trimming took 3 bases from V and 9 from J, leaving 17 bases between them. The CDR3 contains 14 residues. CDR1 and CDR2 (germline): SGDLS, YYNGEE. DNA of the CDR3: TGTGCCAGCAGCGACCTCAGCGGGCCAGCCACGCAGTATTTT. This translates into CASSDLSGPATQYF.

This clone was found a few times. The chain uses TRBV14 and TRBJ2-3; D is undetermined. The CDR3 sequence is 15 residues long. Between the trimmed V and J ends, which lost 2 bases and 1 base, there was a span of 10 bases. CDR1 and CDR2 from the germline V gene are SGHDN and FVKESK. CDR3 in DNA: TGTGCCAGCAGCCAAACTGGCGGTGGCACAGATACGCAGTATTTT. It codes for CASSQTGGGTDTQYF.

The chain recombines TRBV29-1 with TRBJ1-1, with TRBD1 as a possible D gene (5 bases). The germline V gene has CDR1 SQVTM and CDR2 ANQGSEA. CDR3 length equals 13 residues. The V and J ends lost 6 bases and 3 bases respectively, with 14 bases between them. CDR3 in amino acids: CSVGSREDTEAFF. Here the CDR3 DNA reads TGCAGCGTCGGGAGCAGGGAGGACACTGAAGCTTTCTTT.

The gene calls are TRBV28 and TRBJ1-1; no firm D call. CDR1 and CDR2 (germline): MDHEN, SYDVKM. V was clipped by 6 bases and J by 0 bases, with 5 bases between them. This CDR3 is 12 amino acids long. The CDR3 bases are TGTGCCAGCAGAGATCTGAACACTGAAGCTTTCTTT. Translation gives CASRDLNTEAFF.